Listed below are T cell receptor beta chains from one sample, sequenced in a study of metastatic and nonmetastatic thyroid tumors. Using MiXCR, TCRdb re-called clones from the PCR reads. The sample comprises roughly 32,000 clones, 7.4% of which are singletons, and approximately 40% rests with the top ten. Material: blood. These receptor sequences come from a female donor with papillary thyroid cancer or a benign thyroid nodule (not recorded which). Some clones in this sample may be carry-over from other donors' samples. The CDR3 runs from the conserved cysteine through the conserved F or W. The order of the fields is CDR3 DNA, CDR3 protein, J gene, D gene, clone size, V gene. A D gene is named only where the DNA matches it firmly. Size values are once, few and many counts, or a class for expanded clones, and some rows have none.

TGTGCCAGCACCTATCCCTACGCAGGGGCCGCCACAGATACGCAGTATTTT	CASTYPYAGAATDTQYF	TRBJ2-3	-	many	TRBV6-6
TGTGCCAGCAGCTCTGTACTAGCGGACCCCACAGATACGCAGTATTTT	CASSSVLADPTDTQYF	TRBJ2-3	TRBD2	many	TRBV5-4
TGTGCCAGCAGCCAAGATCGACAGGGGTTCAATTCACCCCTCCACTTT	CASSQDRQGFNSPLHF	TRBJ1-6	TRBD1	many	TRBV14
TGTGCCAGCACGGAAGGGGAAAATTCACCACTCCACTTT	CASTEGENSPLHF	TRBJ1-6	-	few	TRBV25-1
TGTGCCAGTAGTAAGGCGGGACAGGGGACTCGGGAGACCCAGTACTTC	CASSKAGQGTRETQYF	TRBJ2-5	TRBD1	many	TRBV19
TGTGCCAGCAGTCCACAAGACATGGAACCATATGGCTACACCTTC	CASSPQDMEPYGYTF	TRBJ1-2	-	few	TRBV12-3/TRBV12-4
TGTGCCAGCAGCAAAGGACAGGGCCATAACTATGGCTACACCTTC	CASSKGQGHNYGYTF	TRBJ1-2	TRBD1	many	TRBV5-6
TGCAGCCTTCCCTCCCGTGGACAGGGACACGAAAAACTGTTTTTT	CSLPSRGQGHEKLFF	TRBJ1-4	TRBD1	many	TRBV20-1
TGTGCCAGCTCGCCTCAGGGTAGCAATCAGCCCCAGCATTTT	CASSPQGSNQPQHF	TRBJ1-5	-	-	TRBV18
TGTGCCAGCAGCCTCCGTCCCCGACAGGGGTTCAATCAAGAGACCCAGTACTTC	CASSLRPRQGFNQETQYF	TRBJ2-5	TRBD1	many	TRBV7-8
TGCGCCAGCAGCCACTCTATGTCCCAACCGAATAGCAATCAGCCCCAGCATTTT	CASSHSMSQPNSNQPQHF	TRBJ1-5	-	many	TRBV4-1
TGTGCCAGCAGCCGGAGTGAGCAGTTCTTC	CASSRSEQFF	TRBJ2-1	-	many	TRBV2
TGTGCCAGCAGTTACTCTCTGCGGGGGTTACCGCAGGAGACCCAGTACTTC	CASSYSLRGLPQETQYF	TRBJ2-5	TRBD2	many	TRBV6-2/TRBV6-3
TGCAGCGTGACAGGAGTATCCACTGAAGCTTTCTTT	CSVTGVSTEAFF	TRBJ1-1	-	many	TRBV29-1
TGCGCCAGCAGCTTGGGGACAGGGATTCTCAATCAGCCCCAGCATTTT	CASSLGTGILNQPQHF	TRBJ1-5	TRBD1	many	TRBV5-1
TGCGCCAGCAGCCCATACTCCGCGGGGTTATACGGTCAGCCCCAGCATTTT	CASSPYSAGLYGQPQHF	TRBJ1-5	-	many	TRBV4-1
TGTGCCAGCAGCCAAGGAGGGCGGGACGAATCAACTAATGAAAAACTGTTTTTT	CASSQGGRDESTNEKLFF	TRBJ1-4	-	many	TRBV3-1
TGTGCCTGGAGTGCACCGGACAGGACGAACACTGAAGCTTTCTTT	CAWSAPDRTNTEAFF	TRBJ1-1	TRBD1	many	TRBV30
TGTGCCACCGGTAAGGGGAACCAGGAAAAACTGTTTTTT	CATGKGNQEKLFF	TRBJ1-4	-	many	TRBV15
TGTGCCAGCAGCCGTGGGGGGGCCTTAACTACCGGGGAGCTGTTTTTT	CASSRGGALTTGELFF	TRBJ2-2	-	many	TRBV12-3/TRBV12-4
TGTGCCAGCAGCAACCAATTGAACACTGAAGCTTTCTTT	CASSNQLNTEAFF	TRBJ1-1	-	many	TRBV12-3/TRBV12-4
TGTGCCAGCAGACAGACTCTATCAGGGTGGAGAAATACCATATATTTT	CASRQTLSGWRNTIYF	TRBJ1-3	-	-	TRBV6-2/TRBV6-3
TGCGCCAGCAGCCAAGAGATTAGCGGGACCCCCTACGAGCAGTACTTC	CASSQEISGTPYEQYF	TRBJ2-7	TRBD2	many	TRBV4-1
TGTGCCAGCACCGGAAACACCATATATTTT	CASTGNTIYF	TRBJ1-3	-	many	TRBV12-3/TRBV12-4
TGTGCCAGCAGCTACAACAGGGGTTACGAGCAGTACTTC	CASSYNRGYEQYF	TRBJ2-7	TRBD1	many	TRBV7-9
TGTGCCAGCAGTTACATGGCAGTCCCCTCCTACGAGCAGTACTTC	CASSYMAVPSYEQYF	TRBJ2-7	-	many	TRBV6-5
TGCGCCAGCAGCCAACCCCTTCCGGGACTAGCGGGAGTCTACGAGCAGTACTTC	CASSQPLPGLAGVYEQYF	TRBJ2-7	TRBD2	many	TRBV4-1
TGTGCCAGCAGCCCCACGTCAACCTCTCTCAAGCAGTACTTC	CASSPTSTSLKQYF	TRBJ2-7	-	medium-sized	TRBV3-1
TGTGCCAGCAGATTGCCGGGCCTCTCTCAAAAAAATTGCTACACCTTC	CASRLPGLSQKNCYTF	TRBJ1-2	-	few	TRBV6-1
TGTGCCAGCAGTCCCCTCTTACCAGGGGTGGGACCCGGGGAGCTGTTTTTT	CASSPLLPGVGPGELFF	TRBJ2-2	-	many	TRBV6-1
TGCGCCAGCTCCTACTCGACAGCTTCGAACACTGAAGCTTTCTTT	CASSYSTASNTEAFF	TRBJ1-1	-	many	TRBV5-1
TGTGCCAGCAACGATGGACCCGGAGGTCCCCTTAACCAAGAGACCCAGTACTTC	CASNDGPGGPLNQETQYF	TRBJ2-5	-	many	TRBV28